Described below is a single T cell receptor beta chain sequence and its context. This sample was included in a study of blood T cells in healthy people across ages. A second PCR of about 6 to 11 cycles used a sample-barcoded 5' primer and a J-beta primer mix. Via MiXCR, TCRdb re-called the 5' RACE reads, giving one row per CDR3 protein. This sample has 650,000 to 900,000 distinct CDR3 sequences, with 60% to 80% found just once. CDR1 and CDR2 from the germline V gene are MDHEN and SYDVKM. The CDR3 has 15 residues. With 6 bases clipped from V and 5 bases from J, the junction kept 11 bases outside the gene matches.

This sequence joins TRBV28 and TRBJ1-2; 8 bases align to TRBD1. The sequence derives from a man between 25 and 39 years old in good health. The sample comprised blood. This chain's CDR3 is CASRLTDRAWYGYTF. In DNA form, the CDR3 reads TGTGCCAGCAGACTGACGGACAGGGCCTGGTATGGCTACACCTTC.